The 27 T cell receptor beta chains below were found in one sample sequenced in a study of T cells after yellow fever vaccination. TCRdb called the 5' RACE reads again in MiXCR, with one record for every CDR3 protein. Of about 320,000 distinct CDR3 sequences listed, 6.5% to 8.5% are singletons. The sample in question was PBMCs, obtained 35 to 50 days after the first yellow fever vaccination. The receptors stem from a man aged 18 to 29 who received the YFV17D yellow fever vaccine.

This clonotype was observed at least ten times. The gene calls are TRBV12-3 or TRBV12-4 and TRBJ1-6; 8 bases agree with TRBD1. Unmatched junction bases numbered 2, after V lost 1 base and J lost 9 bases. The CDR3 totals 14 residues. The CDR3 loop reads CASSLGQGFSPLHF. The CDR3 DNA reads as TGTGCCAGCAGTTTAGGACAGGGGTTTTCACCCCTCCACTTT.

The chain joins TRBV6-5 to TRBJ2-1; tentative D call: TRBD1 (6 bases). V dropped 0 bases and J dropped 10 bases, with 16 bases sitting between them. Looked up from germline, CDR1 is MNHEY and CDR2 is SVGAGI. The CDR3 contains 15 residues. The CDR3 coding sequence is TGTGCCAGCAGTTACTCGGTCAGGGGCGTGGGCGAGCAGTTCTTC. Translating it yields CASSYSVRGVGEQFF.

The sample holds many counts of this clonotype. This sequence joins TRBV12-3 or TRBV12-4 and TRBJ1-2; D gene uncertain. The V end lost 6 bases, the J end lost 3 bases, and 11 bases lay between the germline ends. The CDR3 length is 13 residues. DNA of the CDR3: TGTGCCAGCAGCCGGACGGCAGACTATGGCTACACCTTC. Residues: CASSRTADYGYTF.

This clonotype was observed at least ten times. The rearrangement links TRBV6-5 to TRBJ2-1; weak D call: TRBD2 (7 bases). The CDR3 is 14 amino acids. Germline values: CDR1 MNHEY, CDR2 SVGAGI. V lost 2 bases to trimming and J lost 8 bases, with 13 bases between them. CDR3 in amino acids: CASSYDVGGDEQFF. CDR3 bases: TGTGCCAGCAGTTACGATGTAGGGGGGGATGAGCAGTTCTTC.

This clonotype was observed a handful of times. The chain joins TRBV7-9 to TRBJ2-3, with TRBD1 as a possible D gene (5 bases). The CDR3 has 14 residues. V lost 5 bases, J lost 2 bases, and 11 bases lay in between. Germline-derived CDR1 and CDR2 are SEHNR and FQNEAQ (reference sequence). The chain's CDR3 is CASSLQGDTDTQYF. CDR3 bases: TGTGCCAGCAGCCTCCAGGGTGACACAGATACGCAGTATTTT.

This clonotype occurred a few times. This sequence joins TRBV7-2 and TRBJ1-2; 7 bases are a match to TRBD1. From germline, CDR1 is SGHTA and CDR2 FQGNSA. The trim removed 8 bases at V and 5 bases at J, leaving 11 bases unmatched. The CDR3 runs to 14 residues. The CDR3 loop reads CASFGGPGGYGYTF. The CDR3 nucleotides read TGTGCCAGCTTCGGAGGTCCAGGGGGTTATGGCTACACCTTC.

CDR3 residues: CASSQDLRYEQYF. The CDR3 DNA reads as TGCGCCAGCAGCCAAGATCTGAGATACGAGCAGTACTTC. The chain carries TRBV4-3 and TRBJ2-7, with D uncertain. Germline lookup yields CDR1 LGHNA and CDR2 YSLEER. Trimming cost V 0 bases and J 4 bases, with 7 bases left between them. The CDR3 sequence is 13 residues long.

The J gene is TRBJ2-7, the V gene TRBV5-1, with 8 bases matching TRBD1. The CDR3 loop spans 14 amino acids. V trimming: 4 bases; J trimming: 1 base; junction bases outside the gene matches: 4. The V gene's germline CDR1 is SGHRS and CDR2 YFSETQ. In nucleotides, the CDR3 is TGCGCCAGCAGCGGTCGACAGGGGTCCTACGAGCAGTACTTC. It encodes CASSGRQGSYEQYF.

V gene TRBV7-2 combines with J gene TRBJ1-1, with 7 bases identical to TRBD1. This CDR3 has 15 residues. The V gene end was trimmed by 7 bases and the J gene end by 1 base; junction bases not matched to a gene: 9. Germline V lookup: CDR1 SGHTA, CDR2 FQGNSA. Written as DNA, the CDR3 is TGTGCCAGCACCAGACAGGGCGTGGGGAACACTGAAGCTTTCTTT. This gives the protein CASTRQGVGNTEAFF.

At least ten counts were recorded for this clonotype. The chain carries TRBV20-1 and TRBJ2-1, with 11 bases fitting TRBD2. Per the germline V gene, CDR1 is DFQATT and CDR2 is SNEGSKA (reference sequence). Trimming removed 6 bases from V and 7 bases from J; junction bases left unmatched: 11. CDR3 length equals 15 residues. Here the CDR3 reads CSAPKFGTSGNEQFF. The CDR3 nucleotides read TGCAGTGCCCCTAAATTTGGGACTAGCGGAAATGAGCAGTTCTTC.

This chain connects TRBV5-5 to TRBJ2-7; D is possibly TRBD1 (6 bases). The CDR3 runs to 16 residues. Per germline, CDR1 SGHKS and CDR2 YYEKEE (reference sequence). Trimming stripped 4 bases from V and 3 bases from J, with 20 bases between. CDR3 nucleotide sequence: TGTGCCAGCAGCGCCAGCATGGGGGCCGGTGACTACGAGCAGTACTTC. It codes for CASSASMGAGDYEQYF.

The chain has TRBV7-2 and TRBJ2-1; maybe TRBD1 (5 bases). The V gene lost 1 base and the J gene lost 7 bases, with 8 bases spanning the gap. Germline V gives CDR1 SGHTA, CDR2 FQGNSA. The CDR3 sequence is 13 residues long. In DNA, the CDR3 is TGTGCCAGCAGCTTAGGGGGCTGGAATGAGCAGTTCTTC. It specifies CASSLGGWNEQFF.

In its sample, this clonotype was seen many times. The chain couples TRBV6-5 to TRBJ2-5, with D perhaps TRBD1 (6 bases). The CDR3 contains 12 residues. V dropped 5 bases and J dropped 9 bases, with 13 bases sitting between them. The germline CDR1 and CDR2 sequences are MNHEY and SVGAGI. The CDR3 sequence is CASSPQGKAQYF. In nucleotides, the CDR3 is TGTGCCAGCAGTCCTCAGGGGAAGGCCCAGTACTTC.

This clonotype was seen only once. A much more abundant neighbour one base away suggests this may be a read error. The chain links TRBV6-1 to TRBJ1-2; the D gene is possibly TRBD1 (5 bases). Germline V gives CDR1 MNHNS, CDR2 SASEGT. This CDR3 is 13 amino acids long. Trimming pared 7 bases from V and 4 bases from J, leaving 13 bases between. The CDR3 bases are TGTGCCAGCAATGGTGAGGGGTTCTATGGCTACACCTTC. Residues: CASNGEGFYGYTF.

This clonotype was detected many times. The chain carries TRBV20-1 and TRBJ2-2, with 13 bases aligning to TRBD2. The CDR3 runs 16 residues. The junction had 1 base not matched to a gene; V was cut back by 0 bases and J by 3 bases. The germline CDR1 and CDR2 sequences are DFQATT and SNEGSKA (reference sequence). CDR3 sequence reads: CSARDGLAGDTGELFF. The CDR3 coding sequence is TGCAGTGCTAGAGATGGACTAGCGGGGGACACCGGGGAGCTGTTTTTT.

This clonotype was counted ten times or more. The chain carries TRBV6-5 and TRBJ1-6; D remains ambiguous. V was shortened by 5 bases and J by 12 bases, with 20 bases between the two germline ends. The germline CDR1 and CDR2 sequences are MNHEY and SVGAGI. The CDR3 consists of 15 residues. CDR3 bases: TGTGCCAGCAGTACCACCGGGAATATACGTCTACCCCTCCACTTT. This encodes CASSTTGNIRLPLHF.

This clonotype came up a few times. The rearrangement joins TRBV11-2 to TRBJ2-1; D remains ambiguous. CDR1 is SGHAT, CDR2 FQNNGV, per germline. The CDR3 is 18 residues long. V lost 5 bases to trimming and J lost 6 bases, with 26 bases between them. The CDR3: CASSLRSLGIASGNEQFF. The DNA for the CDR3 is TGTGCCAGCAGCCTCCGGTCTCTGGGGATAGCCTCGGGCAATGAGCAGTTCTTC.

This clonotype was seen repeatedly, ten times or more. The chain carries TRBV4-1 and TRBJ2-3, with 11 bases lining up with TRBD2. CDR1 is MGHRA, CDR2 YSYEKL, per germline. With 1 base clipped from V and 4 bases from J, the junction kept 19 bases outside the gene matches. The CDR3 sequence is 21 residues long. In DNA form, the CDR3 reads TGCGCCAGCAGCCAAGTGGCCCCCCTAGCGGGGGGCCCAGGCCTCGCAGATACGCAGTATTTT. Translated, it gives CASSQVAPLAGGPGLADTQYF.

This clonotype has a handful of counts. The chain couples TRBV5-5 to TRBJ2-7; no reliable D call. The germline CDR1 and CDR2 sequences are SGHKS and YYEKEE (reference sequence). Trimming cost V 4 bases and J 1 base, with 9 bases left between them. This CDR3 region has 13 residues. As DNA, the CDR3 is TGTGCCAGCAGCGGCCACTTGTCCTACGAGCAGTACGTC. It is translated as CASSGHLSYEQYV.

This clonotype was found many times. This chain connects TRBV10-2 to TRBJ2-7; the match to TRBD2 covers 10 bases. J was trimmed by 2 bases and V by 6 bases; bases with no gene match: 1. The CDR3 runs 13 residues. Per germline, CDR1 WSHSY and CDR2 SAAADI. Here the CDR3 reads CASRLAGPYEQYF. The CDR3 DNA follows: TGCGCCAGCAGACTAGCGGGACCCTACGAGCAGTACTTC.

The chain has TRBV20-1 and TRBJ2-4; D possibly uses TRBD1 or TRBD2 (5 bases each). Germline V gives CDR1 DFQATT, CDR2 SNEGSKA (reference sequence). CDR3 length: 19 amino acids. V was clipped by 2 bases and J by 1 base, with 24 bases between them. CDR3 loop: CSARRSGSGAARAKNIQYF. The CDR3 DNA is TGCAGTGCTAGAAGAAGTGGGTCCGGGGCAGCCAGGGCCAAAAACATTCAGTACTTC.

The CDR3 region is CASSMPGLGRNEQFF. The CDR3 DNA follows: TGTGCCAGTAGTATGCCAGGACTAGGACGCAATGAGCAGTTCTTC. The rearrangement uses TRBV19 and TRBJ2-1; 7 bases are a match to TRBD2. Trimming took 3 bases from V and 6 from J; bases not matched to a gene: 8. The CDR3 contains 15 residues. Germline V gene data show CDR1 as LNHDA and CDR2 as SQIVND (reference sequence).

This clonotype was counted at least ten times. The chain couples TRBV20-1 to TRBJ2-1; possibly TRBD2 for D (6 bases). Trimming took off 4 bases at V and 8 bases at J, with 12 bases between the two ends. Per germline, CDR1 DFQATT and CDR2 SNEGSKA (reference sequence). There are 12 residues in the CDR3. In DNA form, the CDR3 reads TGCAGTGCTATCGACGGAGGGGATGAGCAGTTCTTC. This encodes CSAIDGGDEQFF.

In its sample, this clonotype was seen a few times. The gene calls are TRBV29-1 and TRBJ1-3; D remains ambiguous. The CDR3 has 13 amino acids. Trimming took 4 bases from V and 0 from J, leaving 7 bases between them. The germline V gene encodes CDR1 SQVTM and CDR2 ANQGSEA. The CDR3 sequence is CSVAGISGNTIYF. As DNA, the CDR3 is TGCAGCGTTGCTGGGATCTCTGGAAACACCATATATTTT.

This clonotype was found a few times. The gene calls are TRBV15 and TRBJ1-6; D not certain. V was shortened by 8 bases and J by 6 bases, with 11 bases between the two germline ends. Looked up from germline, CDR1 is LNHNV and CDR2 is YYDKDF (reference sequence). This CDR3 contains 13 residues. The chain's CDR3 is CATQRPPNSPLHF. CDR3 in DNA: TGTGCCACCCAACGGCCGCCTAATTCACCCCTCCACTTT. Full variable domain (outside the CDR3, taken from reference TRBV15 and TRBJ1-6): DAMVIQNPRYQVTQFGKPVTLSCSQTLNHNVMYWYQQKSSQAPKLLFHYYDKDFNNEADTPDNFQSRRPNTSFCFLDIRSPGLGDTAMYLCATQRPPNSPLHFGNGTRLTVT.

In this sample, this clonotype turned up a few times. This chain uses TRBV30 with TRBJ2-3, with D unresolved. Trimming took 1 base from V and 0 from J, leaving 17 bases between them. The germline CDR1 and CDR2 sequences are GTSNPN and SVGIG (reference sequence). The CDR3 runs to 17 residues. The CDR3 sequence is CAWSDARDILSTDTQYF. CDR3 bases: TGTGCCTGGAGTGATGCAAGGGATATACTAAGCACAGATACGCAGTATTTT.

The gene calls are TRBV20-1 and TRBJ1-2; D remains ambiguous. The V and J ends lost 2 bases and 0 bases respectively, with 7 bases between them. This CDR3 spans 13 amino acids. Germline CDR1 is DFQATT and CDR2 is SNEGSKA (reference sequence). This CDR3 reads CSARQAANYGYTF. CDR3 DNA sequence: TGCAGTGCTAGACAGGCAGCTAACTATGGCTACACCTTC.